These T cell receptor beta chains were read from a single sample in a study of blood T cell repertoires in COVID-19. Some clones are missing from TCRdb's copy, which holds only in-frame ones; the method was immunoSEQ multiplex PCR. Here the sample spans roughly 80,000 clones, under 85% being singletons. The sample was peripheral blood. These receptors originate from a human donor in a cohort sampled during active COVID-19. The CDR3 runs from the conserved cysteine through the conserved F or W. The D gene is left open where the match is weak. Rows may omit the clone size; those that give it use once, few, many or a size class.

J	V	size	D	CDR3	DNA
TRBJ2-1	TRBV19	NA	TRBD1	CASTLDRGSYNEQFF	TGTGCCAGTACTCTGGACAGGGGATCCTACAATGAGCAGTTCTTC
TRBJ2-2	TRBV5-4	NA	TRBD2	CASSLPRGENTGELFF	TGTGCCAGCAGCTTGCCGCGGGGGGAGAACACCGGGGAGCTGTTTTTT
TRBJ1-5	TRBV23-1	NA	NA	CASSQSAAGSHYSNQPQHF	TGCGCCAGCAGTCAATCAGCGGCCGGGTCCCATTATAGCAATCAGCCCCAGCATTTT
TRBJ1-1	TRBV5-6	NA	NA	CASSLGQRNTEAFF	TGTGCCAGCAGCTTAGGACAGCGGAACACTGAAGCTTTCTTT
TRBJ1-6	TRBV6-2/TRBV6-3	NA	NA	CASSRNRHSYNSPLHF	TGTGCCAGCAGTCGTAACAGGCACTCCTATAATTCACCCCTCCACTTT
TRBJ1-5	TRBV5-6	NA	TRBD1	CASSTSTGVDGNQPQHF	TGTGCCAGCAGCACCTCGACAGGGGTAGACGGCAATCAGCCCCAGCATTTT
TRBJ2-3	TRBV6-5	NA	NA	CASSVGGSTDTQYF	TGTGCCAGCAGCGTGGGGGGAAGCACAGATACGCAGTATTTT
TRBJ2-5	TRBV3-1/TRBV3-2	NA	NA	CASSQDRQSGTQYF	TGTGCCAGCAGCCAAGATCGGCAGTCAGGGACCCAGTACTTC
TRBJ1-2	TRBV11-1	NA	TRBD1	CASSPTGGLVGYTF	TGTGCCAGCAGCCCGACAGGGGGATTAGTGGGCTACACCTTC
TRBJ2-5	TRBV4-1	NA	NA	CASSPTGVLETQYF	TGCGCCAGCAGCCCGACCGGGGTGTTGGAGACCCAGTACTTC
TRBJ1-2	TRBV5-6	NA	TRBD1	CASSLPGQDGYGYTF	TGTGCCAGCAGCCTGCCGGGACAGGATGGCTATGGCTACACCTTC
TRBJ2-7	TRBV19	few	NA	CASSTQKNEQYF	TGTGCCAGTAGTACACAGAAGAACGAGCAGTACTTC
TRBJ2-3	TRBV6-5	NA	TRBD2	CAGASGGAGDTQYF	TGTGCCGGAGCTAGCGGGGGGGCTGGAGATACGCAGTATTTT
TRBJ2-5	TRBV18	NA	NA	CASSPGGRRAQETQYF	TGTGCCAGCTCACCCGGTGGTCGTCGAGCGCAAGAGACCCAGTACTTC